This entry is about one T cell receptor beta chain. The data belong to a study of shared clonotypes between healthy human individuals. Method: immunoSEQ multiplex PCR; TCRdb's copy keeps in-frame clones and lacks some. Among 1.6 million or so clones listed, 97% to 99% were seen once. The CDR3 loop spans 15 amino acids. Germline V gives CDR1 SGHAT, CDR2 FQNNGV. V dropped 6 bases and J dropped 1 base, with 16 bases sitting between them. Sequencing was carried out using naive CD4+ T cells sorted from blood. The subset is: CD45RA+ positively selected. The clonotype comes from a man aged 25-45 years in good health. The chain is built from TRBV11-2 and TRBJ2-7; D is possibly TRBD2 (6 bases). CDR3 DNA sequence: TGTGCCAGCAGACGACCCGGGACTGGATCCTACGAGCAGTACTTC. It yields the protein CASRRPGTGSYEQYF.